The clone carrying this T cell receptor (beta chain) was detected ten times or more. Its matching antigen is unknown. These data belong to a study of T cells after posttransplantation cyclophosphamide. Broader study findings: Tissue-infiltrating T cells from skin or gut overlapped little with blood T cells. Donor-recipient repertoire similarity was low at 1-2 months, rising over year one.

On the day of bone marrow donation, the related graft donor provided peripheral blood. The germline gives CDR1 SEHNR, CDR2 FQNEAQ (reference sequence). The length of the CDR3 is 14 residues. The germline V and J ends were trimmed by 5 bases and 1 base, with 11 bases remaining between them. Profiling relied on immunoSEQ multiplex PCR, and the TCRdb table lists in-frame clones only, not all of them. Listed for the sample are some 35,000 clones, none seen a single time. The rearrangement links TRBV7-9 to TRBJ1-1; the D is unclear. This TCR came from a man aged 25 to 40 in good health and a related stem cell transplant donor. Sequenced sample: PBMCs. CDR3 residues: CASSDLMRNTEAFF. In nucleotides, the CDR3 is TGTGCCAGCAGCGATCTGATGCGGAACACTGAAGCTTTCTTT.